The rows below give T cell receptor beta chains drawn from one sample of a study of beta chain features in type 1 diabetes. Measured with immunoSEQ multiplex PCR; TCRdb has only the in-frame clones, and not every one. The sample lists about 340,000 clones, 6.5% to 10% occurring once. The sample was central memory CD4+ T cells from blood. Receptor source: a woman between 18 and 30 years old in good health. The CDR3 runs from the conserved cysteine through the conserved F or W. Fields, in order: V gene, J gene, CDR3 protein.

>TRBV11-1|TRBJ2-5
CASSPGQGAQETQYF
>TRBV28|TRBJ2-5
CASSSAGEAETQYF
>TRBV19|TRBJ2-7
CASSRRGDEQYF
>TRBV6-5|TRBJ2-7
CASDRDRIYEQYF
>TRBV29-1|TRBJ2-5
CSVAPSIQETQYF
>TRBV18|TRBJ2-5
CASSPRRETQYF
>TRBV7-9|TRBJ2-3
CASSLFLTTSTDTQYF
>TRBV29-1|TRBJ2-3
CSVALISTDTQYF
>TRBV5-4|TRBJ1-1
CASSFFWDTEAFF
>TRBV2|TRBJ2-3
CASAITPGQGADTQYF
>TRBV7-3|TRBJ2-3
CASSLGVRDTQYF
>TRBV27|TRBJ1-5
CASSPHRAQHF
>TRBV9|NA
CASSRKTTESYEQYF
>TRBV14|TRBJ2-5
CASSLIGGSGETQYF
>TRBV5-6|TRBJ1-6
CASSVRDNFSPLHF
>TRBV10-3|TRBJ1-6
CAISIGTGTGASPLHF
>TRBV2|TRBJ1-4
CASAPSGNEKLFF
>TRBV19|TRBJ2-1
CASSAQGIRAYNEQFF
>TRBV7-9|TRBJ2-2
CASSLVAGRLANTGELFF
>TRBV14|TRBJ2-1
CASSLGYNEQFF
>TRBV19|TRBJ1-2
CASSPPQGGYGYTF
>TRBV7-2|TRBJ2-5
CASSLVWETQYF
>TRBV11-2|TRBJ2-7
CASSQNFISYEQYF
>TRBV7-2|TRBJ2-5
CASSFWTMGQETQYF
>TRBV4-3|TRBJ2-1
CASSQEPGQTGNEQFF
>TRBV6-6|TRBJ2-4
CASSYSVLAKNIQYF
>TRBV5-4|TRBJ2-5
CASSLAAGRQETQYF
>TRBV18|TRBJ2-1
CASSPQGLEQFF
>TRBV10-3|TRBJ1-2
CASSMPGGIYGYTF